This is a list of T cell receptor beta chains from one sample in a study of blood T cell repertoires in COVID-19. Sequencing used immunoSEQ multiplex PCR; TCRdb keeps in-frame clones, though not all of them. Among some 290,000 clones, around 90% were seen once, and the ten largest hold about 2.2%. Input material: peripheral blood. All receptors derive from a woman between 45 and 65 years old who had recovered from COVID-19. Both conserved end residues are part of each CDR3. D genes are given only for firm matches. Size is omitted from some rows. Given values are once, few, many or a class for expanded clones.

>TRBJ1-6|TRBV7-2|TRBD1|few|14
TGTGCCAGCAGGCGCCAGACAGGGAATTCACCCCTCCACTTT
CASRRQTGNSPLHF
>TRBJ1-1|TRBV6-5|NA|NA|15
TGTGCCAGCACCCTCCGCGGGGGGTTGAGCACTGAAGCTTTCTTT
CASTLRGGLSTEAFF
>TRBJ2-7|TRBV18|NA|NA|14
TGTGCCAGCTCCTACGGAGGTATCGGATACGAGCAGTACTTC
CASSYGGIGYEQYF
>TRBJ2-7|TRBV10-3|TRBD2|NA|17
TGTGCCATCAGTGAAGGGGGGGTAGCGGGAGTGATGAGCGAGCAGTACTTC
CAISEGGVAGVMSEQYF
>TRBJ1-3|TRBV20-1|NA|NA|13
TGCAGTGCTGGTGAGGGCTATGGAAACACCATATATTTT
CSAGEGYGNTIYF
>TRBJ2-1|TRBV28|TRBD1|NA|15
TGTGCCAGCAGTGCCAACAGGGGGCGCATAAATGAGCAGTTCTTC
CASSANRGRINEQFF
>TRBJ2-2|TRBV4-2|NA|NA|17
TGTGCCAGCAGCCAAGGAGACAGAGCACCGAACACCGGGGAGCTGTTTTTT
CASSQGDRAPNTGELFF
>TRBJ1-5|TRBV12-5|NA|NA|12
TGTGCTAGTGGATCGGGGGATCAGCCCCAGCATTTT
CASGSGDQPQHF
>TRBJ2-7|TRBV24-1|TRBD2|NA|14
TGTGCCACCAGTGGTCGGGGCGGGAGCCACGAGCAGTACTTC
CATSGRGGSHEQYF
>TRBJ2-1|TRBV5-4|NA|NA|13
TGTGCCAGCAGCCTACCCCCGGGGAATGAGCAGTTCTTC
CASSLPPGNEQFF
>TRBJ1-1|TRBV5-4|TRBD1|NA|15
TGTGCCAGCAGCCCCCCGGGACAGGGTAGAACTGAAGCTTTCTTT
CASSPPGQGRTEAFF
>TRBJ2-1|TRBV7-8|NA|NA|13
TGTGCCAGCAGTGACAGTCAATGGGCTTCGCAGTTCTTC
CASSDSQWASQFF
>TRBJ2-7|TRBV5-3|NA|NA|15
TGTGCCAGACTTACATGGCGATATTACGGGGAGGAGCAGTACTTC
CARLTWRYYGEEQYF
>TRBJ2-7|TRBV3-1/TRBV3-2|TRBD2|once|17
TGTGCCAGCAGCCCTAGGACTAGCGGGGGATATACCTACGAGCAGTACTTC
CASSPRTSGGYTYEQYF
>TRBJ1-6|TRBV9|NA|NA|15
TGTGCCAGCAGCGTAGCGAGCAAGGGGAATTCACCCCTCCACTTT
CASSVASKGNSPLHF
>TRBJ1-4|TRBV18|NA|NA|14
TGTGCCAGCTCACCCCGCGCTTCTAATGAAAAACTGTTTTTT
CASSPRASNEKLFF
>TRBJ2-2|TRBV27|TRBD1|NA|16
TGTGCCAGCAGCCCTGGACCCGGGACAGGGCCCGGGGAGCTGTTTTTT
CASSPGPGTGPGELFF
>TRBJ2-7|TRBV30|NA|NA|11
TGTGCCTGGAGTGGACTAAACGAGCAGTACTTC
CAWSGLNEQYF
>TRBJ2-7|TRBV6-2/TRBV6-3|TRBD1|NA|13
TGTGCCAGCAGTAGGGACAGGGTCTACGAGCAGTACTTC
CASSRDRVYEQYF
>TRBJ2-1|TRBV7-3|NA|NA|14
TGTGCCAGCAGCTCAAGACTGCGGGGTAATGAGCAGTTCTTC
CASSSRLRGNEQFF
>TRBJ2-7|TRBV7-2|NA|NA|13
TGTGCCAGCAGCCACGACAGAGACTACGAGCAGTACTTC
CASSHDRDYEQYF
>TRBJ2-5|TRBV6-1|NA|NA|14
TGTGCCAGCAGTGAAGCGGGCTGGAAAGAGACCCAGTACTTC
CASSEAGWKETQYF
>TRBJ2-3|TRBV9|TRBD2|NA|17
TGTGCCAGCAGCGTCGCCGGGACTAGCGGGGGATCGGATACGCAGTATTTT
CASSVAGTSGGSDTQYF
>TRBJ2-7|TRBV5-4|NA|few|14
TGTGCCAGCAGCTTCGGACCCGAGGACTGGGAGCAGTACTTC
CASSFGPEDWEQYF
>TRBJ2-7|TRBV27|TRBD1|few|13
TGTGCCAGCAGTTACGGGACAGCCTACGAGCAGTACTTC
CASSYGTAYEQYF
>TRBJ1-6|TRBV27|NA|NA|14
TGTGCCAGCAGTAACAACAGGGTCTATTCAATCCTCCACTTT
CASSNNRVYSILHF
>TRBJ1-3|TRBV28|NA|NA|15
TGTGCCAGCAGTCCCCAGGGGAGCTCTGGAAACACCATATATTTT
CASSPQGSSGNTIYF
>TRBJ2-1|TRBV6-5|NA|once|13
TGTGCCAGCAGTTACTCGACTTCCAGTGAGCAGTTCTTC
CASSYSTSSEQFF